This record looks at one TCR beta chain sequence and its context. This sample was taken from a study of blood T cell repertoires in COVID-19. Study overall: Samples of COVID-19 (acute and convalescent) were obtained from the United States, Italy and Spain. The analysed material was cDNA or gDNA that came from T cells, B-cell-depleted T cells, or PBMCs.

Original processing methods: For nucleated cells, counts were estimated from reference gene primer amplification. This table comes from immunoSEQ multiplex PCR, and its TCRdb copy is limited to in-frame clones, with some not included. The V and J calls and clone size come from that table; D and trimming were worked out from the DNA. The data contain 200,000 to 250,000 clones, 65% to 90% of them singletons. This receptor was taken from a middle-aged man with acute or convalescent COVID-19. Sequencing used peripheral blood.

This CDR3 is CASKDRVNPYTF. The CDR3 nucleotides read TGTGCCAGCAAGGACAGGGTAAACCCATACACCTTC. The rearrangement joins TRBV6-5 to TRBJ1-2; 8 bases agree with TRBD1. V trimming: 7 bases; J trimming: 11 bases; junction bases outside the gene matches: 9. The CDR3 is made up of 12 amino acids. The germline CDR1 and CDR2 sequences are MNHEY and SVGAGI.